This entry concerns a single TCR beta chain. Its target is not known. The source material, RNA transcripts, was used to amplify TCR beta CDR3 regions. The primer set for the first-round RT-PCR of the TCR CDR3 was HTBI. TCRdb analysed the multiplex PCR reads with MiXCR anew, one entry per CDR3 protein. Counted here are 300,000 or so distinct CDR3 sequences, 15% to 20% occurring once; the ten biggest clones make up less than 65%. The data originate from a study of T cells in Graves' hyperthyroidism and ophthalmopathy. Looking at the study overall: Specimen type is peripheral blood, collected at initial diagnosis prior to any treatment.

Study-wide findings and caveats: In validation, the model predicted ophthalmopathy. These predictions came a median about 6 months before onset.

CDR3 size: 16 residues. Germline CDR1 is MNHEY and CDR2 is SVGAGI. V shed 4 bases and J 2 bases; nucleotides not matched to a gene: 3. The source of this sequence is a woman aged 50 to 60 with Graves' hyperthyroidism. The sample was blood. The chain couples TRBV6-5 to TRBJ2-1; TRBD2 aligns across 12 bases. The CDR3 DNA follows: TGTGCCAGCAGTTCCCGGACTAGCGGGACCTACAATGAGCAGTTCTTC. It codes for CASSSRTSGTYNEQFF.